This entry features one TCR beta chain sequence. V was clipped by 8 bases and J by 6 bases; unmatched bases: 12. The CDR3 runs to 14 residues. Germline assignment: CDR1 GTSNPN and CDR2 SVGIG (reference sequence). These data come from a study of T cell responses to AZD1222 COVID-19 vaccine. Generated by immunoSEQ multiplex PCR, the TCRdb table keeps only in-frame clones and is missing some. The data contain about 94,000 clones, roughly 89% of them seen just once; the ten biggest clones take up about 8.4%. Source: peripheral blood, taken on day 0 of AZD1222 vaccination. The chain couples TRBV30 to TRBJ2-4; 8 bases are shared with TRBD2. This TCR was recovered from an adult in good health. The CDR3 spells CAGGAGGKTNIQYF. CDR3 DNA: TGTGCCGGAGGGGCGGGGGGAAAAACAAACATTCAGTACTTC. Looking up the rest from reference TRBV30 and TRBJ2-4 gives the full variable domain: SQTIHQWPATLVQPVGSPLSLECTVEGTSNPNLYWYRQAAGRGLQLLFYSVGIGQISSEVPQNLSASRPQDRQFILSSKKLLLSDSGFYLCAGGAGGKTNIQYFGAGTRLSVL.